These 9 T cell receptor beta chains originate from one sample sequenced in a study of response to subunit inactivated influenza vaccine. TCRdb re-derived calls from the RT-PCR reads in MiXCR, one entry per CDR3 protein. The sample includes hundreds of thousands of distinct CDR3 sequences, 10% to 15% of them seen just once. The material was PBMCs from blood, obtained on the day of vaccination. The receptors here all came from a man in his fifties who received an inactivated influenza vaccine.

The rearrangement links TRBV7-8 to TRBJ2-1; D perhaps matches TRBD2 (5 bases). Trimming took 3 bases from V and 6 from J, leaving 18 bases between them. The CDR3 sequence is 16 residues long. Germline loops: CDR1 SGHVS, CDR2 FQNEAQ. CDR3 sequence (DNA): TGTGCCAGCAGCTTTGGGTTGGACGCAAGCGGCAATGAGCAGTTCTTC. Protein sequence: CASSFGLDASGNEQFF.

This clonotype has more than one count but fewer than ten. V gene TRBV11-1 combines with J gene TRBJ2-3, with 10 positions matching TRBD2. The CDR3 is 18 residues long. J lost 2 bases, V lost 5 bases, and 13 bases had no gene match. Per the germline V gene, CDR1 is SGHAT and CDR2 is FQDESV (reference sequence). CDR3 DNA: TGTGCCAGCAGCCCTCCAGGTCGGACTAGCGGTTACACAGATACGCAGTATTTT. Translated, it gives CASSPPGRTSGYTDTQYF.

V and J are TRBV20-1 and TRBJ1-5, with 11 bases aligning to TRBD1. The V and J ends lost 0 bases and 8 bases, in that order; junction bases with no gene match: 6. Germline CDR1 reads DFQATT; CDR2 reads SNEGSKA (reference sequence). The CDR3 contains 15 residues. The CDR3 here is CSARDFPGQGEPQHF. In DNA form, the CDR3 reads TGCAGTGCTAGAGACTTCCCGGGACAGGGGGAGCCCCAGCATTTT.

The table lists this clonotype with a few counts. J is TRBJ2-5 and V is TRBV11-2; D is ambiguous. Per germline, CDR1 SGHAT and CDR2 FQNNGV. V lost 4 bases, J lost 5 bases, and 17 bases lay in between. The CDR3 length is 15 residues. The CDR3 loop reads CASSSFSLGPETQYF. As DNA, the CDR3 is TGTGCCAGCAGCTCCTTTAGCCTAGGTCCGGAGACCCAGTACTTC.

V gene TRBV29-1 combines with J gene TRBJ1-2; D is perhaps TRBD1 (5 bases). The CDR3 totals 13 residues. Germline V gives CDR1 SQVTM, CDR2 ANQGSEA. V lost 7 bases and J 0 bases, leaving 12 bases between the germline ends. The CDR3 DNA reads as TGCAGCGCCGAGACAGTTTCTAACTATGGCTACACCTTC. It is translated as CSAETVSNYGYTF.

This clonotype was detected a few times. The chain uses TRBV28 and TRBJ2-5; 10 bases are shared with TRBD1. V shed 5 bases and J 5 bases; nucleotides not matched to a gene: 8. Germline values: CDR1 MDHEN, CDR2 SYDVKM. This CDR3 comprises 15 residues. This CDR3 reads CASSATPGQGETQYF. CDR3 DNA: TGTGCCAGCAGTGCCACCCCGGGACAGGGGGAGACCCAGTACTTC.

J is TRBJ2-1 and V is TRBV4-3; no clear D. This CDR3 is built from 13 residues. V lost 5 bases, J lost 6 bases, and 11 bases lay in between. Germline CDR1 LGHNA, CDR2 YSLEER. Here the CDR3 DNA reads TGCGCCAGCAGCTCGGGCGGAATCAATGAGCAGTTCTTC. Translation: CASSSGGINEQFF.

This clonotype turned up a few times. This chain joins TRBV12-3 or TRBV12-4 and TRBJ2-1, with TRBD2 as a possible D gene (5 bases). The CDR3 covers 13 residues. Trimming left V 7 bases short and J 3 bases short, with 10 bases between. In DNA form, the CDR3 reads TGTGCCAGCAACATTGACTACTACAATGAGCAGTTCTTC. This sequence encodes CASNIDYYNEQFF.

This clonotype was counted between two and nine times. The DNA for the CDR3 is TGTGCCAGCAGCTTAGGCCGAGGCGGGGAGCTGTTTTTT. Translated: CASSLGRGGELFF. V gene TRBV7-9 combines with J gene TRBJ2-2; D call uncertain. This CDR3 has 13 amino acids. V was pared by 1 base and J by 7 bases, with 7 bases between. CDR1 and CDR2 from the germline V gene are SEHNR and FQNEAQ (reference sequence).